What follows is one TCR beta chain and its context. Repertoires were generated with immunoSEQ multiplex PCR, while TCRdb's copy carries only in-frame clones and drops some. This table holds fewer than 150,000 clones, 90% found once. The V end was cut by 2 bases, the J end by 6 bases, with 12 bases between. CDR1 and CDR2 (germline): SGHAT, FQDESV (reference sequence). This CDR3 is 14 amino acids long. This sample stems from a study of control samples from healthy donors and cancer patients. This receptor was taken from a man younger than 35 in good health. The sample taken for sequencing was blood. This chain uses TRBV11-1 with TRBJ2-3, with D uncertain. The CDR3, as DNA: TGTGCCAGCAGCTTACGTCAGGCCGGGGATACGCAGTATTTT. This translates into CASSLRQAGDTQYF.